This entry describes one TCR beta chain. The germline V gene encodes CDR1 DFQATT and CDR2 SNEGSKA (reference sequence). This CDR3 has 11 residues. V lost 5 bases and J 3 bases, leaving 8 bases between the germline ends. This sample is drawn from a study of blood T cell repertoires in COVID-19. Study summary: COVID-19 samples, acute and convalescent, were from the United States, Italy and Spain. PBMCs, B-cell-depleted T cells, or T cells were the source of the cDNA or gDNA that made up the material.

In the authors' workflow: Nucleated cell counts were estimated from reference gene primer amplification. The method was immunoSEQ multiplex PCR; TCRdb's version includes in-frame clones alone and lacks a portion of them. Clone size and V and J calls were adopted from that table, with D and trimming inferred from the DNA. The data contain about 170,000 clones, approximately 87% of them singletons. The chain combines TRBV20-1 with TRBJ2-7, with D possibly being TRBD2 (5 bases). The sample comprised peripheral blood. The source of this sequence is a man aged 18 to 30 with active or convalescent COVID-19. The CDR3 reads CSASRGYEQYF. For the CDR3, the DNA is TGCAGTGCTTCTCGGGGCTACGAGCAGTACTTC.